One and the same sample provided the 18 T cell receptor beta chains below, sequenced in a study of post-analysis software for immune sequencing data. Study findings and constraints: When patients were compared with controls, 4 or 5 TRBV segments were more frequent, TRBV5-6, TRBV5-1 and TRBV20-1 among them.

The antigens these receptors bind are not known. Unique molecular identifiers were built into the TCR beta cDNA libraries. From the PCR reads, TCRdb called clonotypes with MiXCR, one entry per CDR3 protein. This sample has around 400,000 distinct CDR3 sequences; about 40% occur once, and the top ten carry around 8%. Sequencing was carried out using blood. The receptors were sampled from a girl aged 2-10 years with multiple sclerosis.

Only a few counts were recorded for this clonotype. The chain couples TRBV7-3 to TRBJ2-7, with TRBD2 matching over 7 bases. Germline lookup yields CDR1 SGHTA and CDR2 FQGTGA. The CDR3 length is 15 residues. Unmatched junction bases numbered 9, after V lost 5 bases and J lost 2 bases. The CDR3: CASSVSGTIPYEQYF. The CDR3 nucleotides are TGTGCCAGCAGCGTATCCGGGACTATCCCCTACGAGCAGTACTTC.

The CDR3 loop is CATSLGIGYEQYF. The CDR3 coding sequence is TGTGCCACCAGCCTCGGCATCGGATACGAGCAGTACTTC. The genes are TRBV15 and TRBJ2-5, with D uncertain. The J call is uncertain, as TRBJ2-7 better fits the DNA end. The CDR3 totals 13 residues. Looked up from germline, CDR1 is LNHNV and CDR2 is YYDKDF (reference sequence).

The chain has TRBV7-2 and TRBJ2-3, with 8 bases lining up with TRBD2. The V gene end was trimmed by 1 base and the J gene end by 8 bases; junction bases not matched to a gene: 8. In germline, CDR1 is SGHTA, CDR2 FQGNSA. The CDR3 is 15 amino acids. The CDR3 loop reads CASSLGSGRGGTQYF. In DNA form, the CDR3 reads TGTGCCAGCAGCTTAGGTTCCGGGAGGGGGGGTACGCAGTATTTT.

V is TRBV29-1 and J is TRBJ1-1, with 10 nucleotides matching TRBD1. The CDR3 length is 14 residues. J lost 3 bases, V lost 6 bases, and 7 bases had no gene match. Germline CDR1 reads SQVTM; CDR2 reads ANQGSEA. The CDR3 loop reads CSVGQGEGYTEAFF. The CDR3 DNA reads as TGCAGCGTAGGACAGGGGGAGGGATACACTGAAGCTTTCTTT.

This clonotype was seen a handful of times. The chain combines TRBV7-8 with TRBJ2-5; D is possibly TRBD1 or TRBD2 (5 bases each). Looked up from germline, CDR1 is SGHVS and CDR2 is FQNEAQ. The CDR3 is 15 amino acids. Trimming removed 5 bases from V and 0 bases from J, with 13 bases in between. The CDR3 nucleotides are TGTGCCAGCAGCCCCCCGGGGCAGTACCAAGAGACCCAGTACTTC. This sequence encodes CASSPPGQYQETQYF.

This clonotype occurred a few times. This rearrangement joins TRBV10-3 to TRBJ1-2; D is unresolved. V lost 8 bases, J lost 5 bases, and 12 bases lay in between. This CDR3 has 12 amino acids. Germline V lookup: CDR1 ENHRY, CDR2 SYGVKD. The CDR3 DNA follows: TGTGCCATCGGTGGCAAAACGTATGGCTACACCTTC. This encodes CAIGGKTYGYTF.

This chain links TRBV12-3 or TRBV12-4 with TRBJ1-1; maybe TRBD1 (6 bases). Trimming cost V 3 bases and J 3 bases, with 11 bases left between them. The length of the CDR3 is 14 residues. In DNA form, the CDR3 reads TGTGCCAGCAGTTTGTGGGGGCGTGACACTGAAGCTTTCTTT. Protein sequence: CASSLWGRDTEAFF.

The sample holds many counts of this clonotype. A read error may be the cause here, since a much bigger clone is one base away. This chain uses TRBV10-2 with TRBJ2-7, with D tentatively TRBD2 (5 bases). CDR1 and CDR2 from the germline V gene are WSHSY and SAAADI. The V end was cut by 4 bases, the J end by 4 bases, with 14 bases between. The CDR3 contains 14 residues. The CDR3 here is CASSGRGNGYEQYF. CDR3 DNA sequence: TGCGCCAGCAGTGGTCGGGGTAACGGGTACGAGCAGTACTTC.

V gene TRBV4-2 combines with J gene TRBJ2-7; TRBD2 might be the D (6 bases). The CDR3 is 16 residues long. The V end lost 0 bases, the J end lost 2 bases, and 14 bases lay between the germline ends. From germline, CDR1 is LGHNA and CDR2 YNFKEQ. CDR3 nucleotides: TGTGCCAGCAGCCAAGAGGATAGGGGACTTACCTACGAGCAGTACTTC. It yields the protein CASSQEDRGLTYEQYF.

This clonotype came up a few times. The chain combines TRBV4-3 with TRBJ2-3; 7 bases are a match to TRBD2. V shed 4 bases and J 2 bases; nucleotides not matched to a gene: 12. Germline CDR1 reads LGHNA; CDR2 reads YSLEER. This CDR3 spans 17 amino acids. CDR3 sequence: CASSPGWDYLTTDTQYF. CDR3 coding DNA: TGCGCCAGCAGCCCAGGTTGGGACTACTTGACCACAGATACGCAGTATTTT.

J is TRBJ1-2 and V is TRBV7-2; maybe TRBD1 (5 bases). With 1 base removed from V and 2 bases from J, the gap between germline ends came to 14 bases. From germline, CDR1 is SGHTA and CDR2 FQGNSA. This CDR3 has 16 residues. The chain's CDR3 is CASSLDFRGSNYGYTF. The DNA for the CDR3 is TGTGCCAGCAGCTTAGACTTCCGGGGGAGCAACTATGGCTACACCTTC.

This clonotype was seen a few times. The chain joins TRBV7-2 to TRBJ1-2; D ambiguous. V was clipped by 0 bases and J by 4 bases, with 9 bases between them. The CDR3 runs 14 residues. Per germline, CDR1 SGHTA and CDR2 FQGNSA. CDR3 nucleotides: TGTGCCAGCAGCTTAGCTGTGGCGGGCTATGGCTACACCTTC. It encodes CASSLAVAGYGYTF.

V and J are TRBV29-1 and TRBJ2-5; 10 bases are shared with TRBD2. Germline values: CDR1 SQVTM, CDR2 ANQGSEA. V was pared by 4 bases and J by 11 bases, with 10 bases of the junction left unmatched. The CDR3 consists of 13 residues. The CDR3 DNA is TGCAGCGTTGCGGCTAGCGGGAGAGGAGCGCAGTACTTC. Encoded protein: CSVAASGRGAQYF. Drawing the rest from reference TRBV29-1 and TRBJ2-5, the complete variable domain is SAVISQKPSRDICQRGTSLTIQCQVDSQVTMMFWYRQQPGQSLTLIATANQGSEATYESGFVIDKFPISRPNLTFSTLTVSNMSPEDSSIYLCSVAASGRGAQYFGPGTRLLVL.

This clonotype turned up a few times. The chain couples TRBV20-1 to TRBJ1-2, with D tentatively TRBD1 (6 bases). The CDR3 totals 16 residues. The ends were cut back, 1 base at V and 5 bases at J, with 20 bases in the middle. In germline, CDR1 is DFQATT, CDR2 SNEGSKA (reference sequence). In DNA form, the CDR3 reads TGCAGTGCTAGAGCCCTTGTTGGACGAGGGGGATATGGCTACACCTTC. Translation: CSARALVGRGGYGYTF.

For this clonotype: The junction departs from germline at one end; a sequencing error may be responsible. The chain recombines TRBV3-1 with TRBJ2-7, with a possible D match to TRBD2 (6 bases). Matching the DNA end better, TRBJ2-5 makes the J call doubtful. The CDR3 has 15 amino acids. Germline CDR1 reads LGHDT; CDR2 reads YNNKEL (reference sequence). The CDR3 loop reads CTSSQDDREWETQYF. Here the CDR3 DNA reads TGTACCAGCAGCCAAGATGATCGGGAGTGGGAGACCCAGTACTTC.

CDR3 sequence: CASSPRTSGGETQFF. CDR3 bases: TGTGCCAGCAGTCCCCGGACTAGCGGGGGGGAGACCCAGTTCTTC. The rearrangement uses TRBV27 and TRBJ2-1; 15 nucleotides agree with TRBD2. Looked up from germline, CDR1 is MNHEY and CDR2 is SMNVEV (reference sequence). CDR3 size: 15 residues. Unmatched junction bases numbered 9, after V lost 5 bases and J lost 13 bases.

This clonotype has a count of ten or more. The chain links TRBV5-5 to TRBJ1-5, with no clear D. CDR1 is SGHKS and CDR2 is YYEKEE in the germline V gene (reference sequence). Between the trimmed V and J ends, which lost 0 bases and 3 bases, there was a span of 7 bases. This CDR3 has 14 residues. Here the CDR3 reads CASSLATDNQPQHF. Here the CDR3 DNA reads TGTGCCAGCAGCTTGGCCACGGACAATCAGCCCCAGCATTTT.

This chain uses TRBV5-1 with TRBJ2-1; unclear D gene. The CDR3 totals 15 residues. The V end lost 0 bases, the J end lost 0 bases, and 7 bases lay between the germline ends. Germline V CDR1 and CDR2: SGHRS, YFSETQ. The CDR3 region has the DNA TGCGCCAGCAGCTTGGCCCCGAACTCCTACAATGAGCAGTTCTTC. This gives the protein CASSLAPNSYNEQFF.